These 8 T cell receptor beta chains came from one sample sequenced in a study of robustness of blood B and T cell sequencing. A 5' template-switch oligo added a universal priming site during cDNA synthesis. Every cDNA molecule received a random 12-nucleotide UMI from the template-switch oligo. TCRdb reanalysed the PCR reads using MiXCR and keeps one entry per CDR3 protein. The sample includes around 3,200 distinct CDR3 sequences, 56% of them seen just once. The template for TCR beta quantification was mRNA, not genomic DNA. Sequenced: peripheral blood. Receptor source: a human donor in good health.

This clonotype occurred once. CDR3 in DNA: TGTGCCAGCAACTACAGGGGAAAGACCTCCTACGAGCAGTACTTC. Protein sequence: CASNYRGKTSYEQYF. The chain carries TRBV2 and TRBJ2-7, with 7 bases fitting TRBD1. V lost 7 bases, J lost 0 bases, and 9 bases stayed unmatched. The CDR3 runs to 15 residues. Germline-derived CDR1 and CDR2 are SNHLY and FYNNEI.

In DNA, the CDR3 is TGTGCCAGCAGCTTAACGGGGGCTAAGCAGTTCTTC. Protein sequence: CASSLTGAKQFF. The V and J genes are TRBV7-2 and TRBJ2-1; possibly TRBD1 or TRBD2 for D (6 bases each). Trimming shortened V by 2 bases and J by 11 bases, and 10 bases separated the two germline ends. The CDR3 runs to 12 residues. Germline loops: CDR1 SGHTA, CDR2 FQGNSA.

This chain links TRBV30 with TRBJ1-6; D not resolved. The germline V gene encodes CDR1 GTSNPN and CDR2 SVGIG (reference sequence). Trimming removed 2 bases from V and 6 bases from J, with 17 bases in between. CDR3 length equals 16 residues. CDR3 sequence (DNA): TGTGCCTGGAGTTTGCACAGTTCTTTCCCTAATTCACCCCTCCACTTT. Translating it yields CAWSLHSSFPNSPLHF. Full variable domain (remainder filled in from reference TRBV30 and TRBJ1-6): SQTIHQWPATLVQPVGSPLSLECTVEGTSNPNLYWYRQAAGRGLQLLFYSVGIGQISSEVPQNLSASRPQDRQFILSSKKLLLSDSGFYLCAWSLHSSFPNSPLHFGNGTRLTVT.

The rearrangement links TRBV20-1 to TRBJ2-1; D remains ambiguous. The CDR3 length is 15 residues. The germline CDR1 and CDR2 sequences are DFQATT and SNEGSKA (reference sequence). The germline V and J ends were trimmed by 0 bases and 4 bases, with 13 bases remaining between them. The CDR3 DNA follows: TGCAGTGCTAGAGACCCGATGAGAGCATACAATGAGCAGTTCTTC. The encoded protein is CSARDPMRAYNEQFF.

The V call is TRBV20-1, the J call TRBJ2-4; D may be TRBD2 (7 bases). The CDR3 is 15 amino acids. Germline-derived CDR1 and CDR2 are DFQATT and SNEGSKA (reference sequence). Trimming removed 3 bases at V and 3 bases at J, with 15 bases between. CDR3 bases: TGCAGTGCTAGTACGGGGGGCGAAGGCAAAAACATTCAGTACTTC. The encoded protein is CSASTGGEGKNIQYF.

This clonotype was observed a single time. The genes are TRBV10-3 and TRBJ1-3; D gene unclear. Germline CDR1 reads ENHRY; CDR2 reads SYGVKD. The CDR3 consists of 14 residues. V gave up 3 bases and J gave up 4 bases, with 10 bases separating them. CDR3 in amino acids: CAISDQSSGNTIYF. CDR3 in DNA: TGTGCCATCAGTGATCAATCGAGCGGAAACACCATATATTTT.

The V gene is TRBV18, the J gene TRBJ2-2; 8 bases map to TRBD1. The V segment lost 4 bases and the J segment 2 bases; nucleotides outside the gene matches: 3. The CDR3 runs 15 residues. CDR1 KGHSH and CDR2 LQKENI come from the germline V gene. The CDR3 region is CASSRTGRNTGELFF. CDR3 nucleotides: TGTGCCAGCTCACGGACAGGGCGTAACACCGGGGAGCTGTTTTTT.

CDR3: CASSELSGTGKDTQYF. CDR3 nucleotide sequence: TGCGCCAGCAGTGAGCTTTCCGGGACAGGGAAGGATACGCAGTATTTT. The gene calls are TRBV10-1 and TRBJ2-3, with 9 bases lining up with TRBD1. Germline assignment: CDR1 WNHNN and CDR2 SYGVQD (reference sequence). V shed 2 bases, J shed 6 bases, and the junction held 9 bases outside the gene matches. The CDR3 runs to 16 residues.